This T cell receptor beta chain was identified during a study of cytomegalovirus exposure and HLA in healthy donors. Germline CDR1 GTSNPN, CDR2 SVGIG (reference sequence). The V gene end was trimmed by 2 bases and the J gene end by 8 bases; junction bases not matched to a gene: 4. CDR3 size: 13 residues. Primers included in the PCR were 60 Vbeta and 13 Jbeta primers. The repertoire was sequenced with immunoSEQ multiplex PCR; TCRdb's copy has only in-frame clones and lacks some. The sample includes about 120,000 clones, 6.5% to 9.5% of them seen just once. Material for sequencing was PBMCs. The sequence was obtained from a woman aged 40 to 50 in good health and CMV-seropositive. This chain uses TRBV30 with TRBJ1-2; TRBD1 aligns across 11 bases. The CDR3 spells CAWSRTGGHGYTF. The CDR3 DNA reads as TGTGCCTGGAGTAGGACAGGGGGCCACGGCTACACCTTC.